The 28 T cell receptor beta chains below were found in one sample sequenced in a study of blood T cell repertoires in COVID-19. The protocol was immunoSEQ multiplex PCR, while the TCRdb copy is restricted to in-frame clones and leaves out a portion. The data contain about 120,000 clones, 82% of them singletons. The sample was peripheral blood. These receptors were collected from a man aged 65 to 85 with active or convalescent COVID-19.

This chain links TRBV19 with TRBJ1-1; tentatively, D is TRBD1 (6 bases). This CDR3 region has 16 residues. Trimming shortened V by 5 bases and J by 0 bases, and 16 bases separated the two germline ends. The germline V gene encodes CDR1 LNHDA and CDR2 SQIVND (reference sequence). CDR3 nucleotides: TGTGCCAGTAGTTTCATACCGGGACAAGTGAACACTGAAGCTTTCTTT. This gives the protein CASSFIPGQVNTEAFF. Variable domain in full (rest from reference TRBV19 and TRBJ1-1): DGGITQSPKYLFRKEGQNVTLSCEQNLNHDAMYWYRQDPGQGLRLIYYSQIVNDFQKGDIAEGYSVSREKKESFPLTVTSAQKNPTAFYLCASSFIPGQVNTEAFFGQGTRLTVV.

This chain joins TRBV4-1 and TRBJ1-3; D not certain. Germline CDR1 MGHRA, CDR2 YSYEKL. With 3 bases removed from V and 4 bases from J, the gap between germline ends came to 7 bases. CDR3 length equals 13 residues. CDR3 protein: CASSQQAGNTIYF. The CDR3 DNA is TGCGCCAGCAGCCAGCAAGCAGGAAACACCATATATTTT.

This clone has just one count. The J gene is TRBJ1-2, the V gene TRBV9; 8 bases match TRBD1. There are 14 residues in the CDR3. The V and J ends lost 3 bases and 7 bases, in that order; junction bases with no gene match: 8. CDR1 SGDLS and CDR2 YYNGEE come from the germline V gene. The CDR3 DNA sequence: TGTGCCAGCAGCGCGAACCCAGGGGGCGCTGGCTACACCTTC. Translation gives CASSANPGGAGYTF.

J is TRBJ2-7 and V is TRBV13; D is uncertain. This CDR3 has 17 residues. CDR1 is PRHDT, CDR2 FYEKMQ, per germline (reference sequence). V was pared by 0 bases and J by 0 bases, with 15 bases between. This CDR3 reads CASSLGGPHSSSYEQYF. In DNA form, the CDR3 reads TGTGCCAGCAGCTTAGGGGGCCCGCATTCAAGCTCCTACGAGCAGTACTTC. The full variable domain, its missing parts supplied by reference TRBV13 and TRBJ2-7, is AAGVIQSPRHLIKEKRETATLKCYPIPRHDTVYWYQQGPGQDPQFLISFYEKMQSDKGSIPDRFSAQQFSDYHSELNMSSLELGDSALYFCASSLGGPHSSSYEQYFGPGTRLTVT.

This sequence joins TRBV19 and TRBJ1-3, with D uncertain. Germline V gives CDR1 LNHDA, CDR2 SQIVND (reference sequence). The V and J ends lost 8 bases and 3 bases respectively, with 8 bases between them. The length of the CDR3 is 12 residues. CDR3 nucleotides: TGTGCCAGTGGCAGAATTGGAAACACCATATATTTT. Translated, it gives CASGRIGNTIYF. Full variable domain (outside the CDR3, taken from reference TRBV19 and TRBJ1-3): DGGITQSPKYLFRKEGQNVTLSCEQNLNHDAMYWYRQDPGQGLRLIYYSQIVNDFQKGDIAEGYSVSREKKESFPLTVTSAQKNPTAFYLCASGRIGNTIYFGEGSWLTVV.

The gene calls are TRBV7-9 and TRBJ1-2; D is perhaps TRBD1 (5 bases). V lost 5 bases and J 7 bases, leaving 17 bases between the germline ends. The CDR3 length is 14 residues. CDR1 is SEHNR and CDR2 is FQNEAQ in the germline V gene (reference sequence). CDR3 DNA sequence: TGTGCCAGCAGCCCCGGGCGGGGGTGGAGTGGCTACACCTTC. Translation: CASSPGRGWSGYTF.

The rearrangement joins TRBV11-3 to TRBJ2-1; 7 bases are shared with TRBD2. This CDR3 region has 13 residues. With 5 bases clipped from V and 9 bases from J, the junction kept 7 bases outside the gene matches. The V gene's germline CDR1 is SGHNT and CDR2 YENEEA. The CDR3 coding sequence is TGTGCCAGCAGCACCGGAAGCGGGGTTGAGCAGTTCTTC. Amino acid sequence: CASSTGSGVEQFF.

CDR3 nucleotides: TGTGCCAGCTCACCCTTAGACACATCCTACAATGAGCAGTTCTTC. Translating it yields CASSPLDTSYNEQFF. This chain joins TRBV18 and TRBJ2-1; D remains ambiguous. There are 15 residues in the CDR3. From germline, CDR1 is KGHSH and CDR2 LQKENI. V lost 3 bases, J lost 1 base, and 10 bases lay in between.

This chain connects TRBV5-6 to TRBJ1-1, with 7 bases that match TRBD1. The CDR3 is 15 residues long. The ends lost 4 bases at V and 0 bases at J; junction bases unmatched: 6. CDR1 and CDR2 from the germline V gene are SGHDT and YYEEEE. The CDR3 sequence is CASSRDSNMNTEAFF. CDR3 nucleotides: TGTGCCAGCAGCCGGGACAGCAACATGAACACTGAAGCTTTCTTT.

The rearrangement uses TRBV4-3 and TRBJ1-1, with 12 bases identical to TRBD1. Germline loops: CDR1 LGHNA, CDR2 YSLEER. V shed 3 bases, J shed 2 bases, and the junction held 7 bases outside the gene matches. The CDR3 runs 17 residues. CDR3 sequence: CASSQGTGGSTNTEAFF. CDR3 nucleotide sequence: TGCGCCAGCAGCCAGGGGACAGGGGGCTCAACAAACACTGAAGCTTTCTTT.

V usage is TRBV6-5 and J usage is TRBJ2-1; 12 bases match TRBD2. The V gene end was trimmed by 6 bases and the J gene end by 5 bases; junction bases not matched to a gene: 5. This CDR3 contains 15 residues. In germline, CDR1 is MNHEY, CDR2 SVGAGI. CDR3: CASSRLAGGNNEQFF. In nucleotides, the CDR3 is TGTGCCAGCAGCCGGCTAGCGGGGGGGAACAATGAGCAGTTCTTC.

CDR3 in amino acids: CASSDDTVGPDTQYF. The DNA of the CDR3 is TGTGCCAGCAGTGATGACACCGTGGGTCCAGATACGCAGTATTTT. The chain has TRBV2 and TRBJ2-3, with D unresolved. CDR3 size: 15 residues. Germline CDR1 SNHLY, CDR2 FYNNEI. V gave up 3 bases and J gave up 4 bases, with 14 bases separating them. The full variable domain, completed using reference TRBV2 and TRBJ2-3, is EPEVTQTPSHQVTQMGQEVILRCVPISNHLYFYWYRQILGQKVEFLVSFYNNEISEKSEIFDDQFSVERPDGSNFTLKIRSTKLEDSAMYFCASSDDTVGPDTQYFGPGTRLTVL.

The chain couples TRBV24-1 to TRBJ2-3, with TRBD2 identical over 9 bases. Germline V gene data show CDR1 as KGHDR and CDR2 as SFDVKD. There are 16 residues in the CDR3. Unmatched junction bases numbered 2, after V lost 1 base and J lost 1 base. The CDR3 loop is CATSDLAGGCTDTQYF. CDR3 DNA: TGTGCCACCAGTGATTTAGCGGGGGGTTGCACAGATACGCAGTATTTT.

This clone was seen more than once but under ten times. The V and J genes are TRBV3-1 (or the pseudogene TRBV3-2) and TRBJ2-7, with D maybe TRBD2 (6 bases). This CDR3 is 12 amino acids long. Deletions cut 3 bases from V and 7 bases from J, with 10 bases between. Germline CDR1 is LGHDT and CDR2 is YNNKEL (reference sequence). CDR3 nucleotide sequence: TGTGCCAGCAGCCATCCAGGGAGGGAGCAGTACTTC. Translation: CASSHPGREQYF.

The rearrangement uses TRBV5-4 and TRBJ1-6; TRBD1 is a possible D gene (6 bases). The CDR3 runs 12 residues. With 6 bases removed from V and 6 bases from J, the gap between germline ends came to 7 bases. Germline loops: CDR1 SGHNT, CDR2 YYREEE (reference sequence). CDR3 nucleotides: TGTGCCAGCAACAGGGTTAATTCACCCCTCCACTTT. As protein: CASNRVNSPLHF.

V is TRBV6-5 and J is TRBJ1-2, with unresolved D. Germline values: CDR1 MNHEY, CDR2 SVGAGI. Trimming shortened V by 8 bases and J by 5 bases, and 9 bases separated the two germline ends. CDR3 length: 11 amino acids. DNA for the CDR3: TGTGCCAGCTCGCGGGGATATGGCTACACCTTC. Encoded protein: CASSRGYGYTF.

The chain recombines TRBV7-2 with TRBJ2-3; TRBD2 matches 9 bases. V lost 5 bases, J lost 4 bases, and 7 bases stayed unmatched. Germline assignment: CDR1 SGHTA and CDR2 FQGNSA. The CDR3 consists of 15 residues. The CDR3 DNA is TGTGCCAGCAGCCCGAGCGGGAGGTGGCCAGATACGCAGTATTTT. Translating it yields CASSPSGRWPDTQYF.

The CDR3 loop reads CASSLTGNNEQFF. In DNA form, the CDR3 reads TGTGCCAGCAGCCTGACAGGGAACAATGAGCAGTTCTTC. The chain joins TRBV7-3 to TRBJ2-1; TRBD1 agrees at 7 bases. J gave up 5 bases and V 5 bases, and 3 bases lay outside the gene matches. The CDR3 runs to 13 residues. CDR1 and CDR2 from the germline V gene are SGHTA and FQGTGA.

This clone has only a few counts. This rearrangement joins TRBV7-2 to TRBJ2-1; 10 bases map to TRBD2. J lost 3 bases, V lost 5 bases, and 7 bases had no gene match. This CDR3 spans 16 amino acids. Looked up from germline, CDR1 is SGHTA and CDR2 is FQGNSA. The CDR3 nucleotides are TGTGCCAGCAGCCTTCGAGCGGGGGGGCACTACAATGAGCAGTTCTTC. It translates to CASSLRAGGHYNEQFF.

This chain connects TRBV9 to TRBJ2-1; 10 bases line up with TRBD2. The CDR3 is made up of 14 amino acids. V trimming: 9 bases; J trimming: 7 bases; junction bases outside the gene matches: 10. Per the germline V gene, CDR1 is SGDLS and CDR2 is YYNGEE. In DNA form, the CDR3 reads TGTGCCACGGCTAGCGGGGGCCTAGGGAATGAGCAGTTCTTC. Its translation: CATASGGLGNEQFF.

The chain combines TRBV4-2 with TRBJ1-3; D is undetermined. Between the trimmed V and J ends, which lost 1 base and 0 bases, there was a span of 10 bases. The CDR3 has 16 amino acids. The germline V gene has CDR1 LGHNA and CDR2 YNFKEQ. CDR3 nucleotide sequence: TGTGCCAGCAGCCAAGGAGAGGAGACCTCTGGAAACACCATATATTTT. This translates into CASSQGEETSGNTIYF.

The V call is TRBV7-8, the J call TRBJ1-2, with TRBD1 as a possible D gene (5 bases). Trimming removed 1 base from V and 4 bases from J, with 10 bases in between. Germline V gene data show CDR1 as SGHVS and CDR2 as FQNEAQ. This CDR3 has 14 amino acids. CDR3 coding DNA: TGTGCCAGCAGCTTAGGTGGGGCAAGCTATGGCTACACCTTC. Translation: CASSLGGASYGYTF.

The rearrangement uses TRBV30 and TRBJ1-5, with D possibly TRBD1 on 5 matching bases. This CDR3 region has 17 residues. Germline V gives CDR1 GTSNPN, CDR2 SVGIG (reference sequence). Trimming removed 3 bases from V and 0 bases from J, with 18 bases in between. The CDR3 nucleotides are TGTGCCTGGAGGGCTGGACACTACGGAGATAGCAATCAGCCCCAGCATTTT. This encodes CAWRAGHYGDSNQPQHF.

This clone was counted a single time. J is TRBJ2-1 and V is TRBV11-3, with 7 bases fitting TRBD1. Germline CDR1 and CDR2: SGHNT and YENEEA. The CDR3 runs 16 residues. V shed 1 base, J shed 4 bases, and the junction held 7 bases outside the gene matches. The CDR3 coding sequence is TGTGCCAGCAGCTTAGGAAGGGACAGAACTTACAATGAGCAGTTCTTC. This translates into CASSLGRDRTYNEQFF. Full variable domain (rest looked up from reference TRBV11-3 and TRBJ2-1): EAGVVQSPRYKIIEKKQPVAFWCNPISGHNTLYWYLQNLGQGPELLIRYENEEAVDDSQLPKDRFSAERLKGVDSTLKIQPAELGDSAVYLCASSLGRDRTYNEQFFGPGTRLTVL.

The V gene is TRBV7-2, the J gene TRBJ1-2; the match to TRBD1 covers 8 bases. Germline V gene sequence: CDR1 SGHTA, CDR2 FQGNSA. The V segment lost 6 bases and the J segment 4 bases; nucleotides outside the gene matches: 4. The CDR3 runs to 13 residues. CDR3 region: CASRPGGTYGYTF. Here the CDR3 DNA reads TGTGCCAGCAGGCCAGGGGGCACCTATGGCTACACCTTC.

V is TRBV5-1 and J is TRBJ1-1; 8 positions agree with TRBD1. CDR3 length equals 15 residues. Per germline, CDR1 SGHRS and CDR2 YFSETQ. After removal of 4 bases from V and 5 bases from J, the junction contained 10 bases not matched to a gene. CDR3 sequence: CASSTSTGVVTEAFF. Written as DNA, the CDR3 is TGCGCCAGCAGCACCTCGACAGGGGTGGTGACTGAAGCTTTCTTT. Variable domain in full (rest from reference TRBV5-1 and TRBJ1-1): KAGVTQTPRYLIKTRGQQVTLSCSPISGHRSVSWYQQTPGQGLQFLFEYFSETQRNKGNFPGRFSGRQFSNSRSEMNVSTLELGDSALYLCASSTSTGVVTEAFFGQGTRLTVV.

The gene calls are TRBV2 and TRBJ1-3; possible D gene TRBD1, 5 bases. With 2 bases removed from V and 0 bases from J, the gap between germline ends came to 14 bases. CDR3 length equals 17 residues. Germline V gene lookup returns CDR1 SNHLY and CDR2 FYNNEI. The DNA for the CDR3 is TGTGCCAGCAGTGAACAGGGTTGGGGCTACTCTGGAAACACCATATATTTT. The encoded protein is CASSEQGWGYSGNTIYF.

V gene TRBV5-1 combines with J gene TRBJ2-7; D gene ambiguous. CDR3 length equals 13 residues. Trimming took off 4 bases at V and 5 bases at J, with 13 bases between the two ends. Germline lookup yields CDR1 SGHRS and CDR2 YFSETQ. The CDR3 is CASSPNPRHEQYF. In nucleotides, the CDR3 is TGCGCCAGCAGCCCGAATCCTAGGCACGAGCAGTACTTC.